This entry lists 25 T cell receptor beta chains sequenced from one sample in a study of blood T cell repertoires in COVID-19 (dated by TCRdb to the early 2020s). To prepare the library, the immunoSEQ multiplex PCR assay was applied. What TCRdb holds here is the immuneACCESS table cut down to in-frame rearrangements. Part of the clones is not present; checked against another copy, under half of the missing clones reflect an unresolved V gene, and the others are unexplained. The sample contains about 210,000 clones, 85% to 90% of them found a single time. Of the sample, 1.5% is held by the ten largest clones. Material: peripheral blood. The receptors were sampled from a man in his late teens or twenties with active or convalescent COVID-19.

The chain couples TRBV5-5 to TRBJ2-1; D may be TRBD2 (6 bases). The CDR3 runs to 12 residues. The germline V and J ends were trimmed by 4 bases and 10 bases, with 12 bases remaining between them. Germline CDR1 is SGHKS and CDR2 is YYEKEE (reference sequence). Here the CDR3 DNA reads TGTGCCAGCAGCCCTATCCGGGAGGAGCAGTTCTTC. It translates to CASSPIREEQFF.

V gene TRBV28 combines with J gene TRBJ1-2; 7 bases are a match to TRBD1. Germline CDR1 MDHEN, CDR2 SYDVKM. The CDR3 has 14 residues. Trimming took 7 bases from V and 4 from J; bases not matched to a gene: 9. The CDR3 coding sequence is TGTGCCAGCAATCCGGGACAGCTCCTCTATGGCTACACCTTC. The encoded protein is CASNPGQLLYGYTF.

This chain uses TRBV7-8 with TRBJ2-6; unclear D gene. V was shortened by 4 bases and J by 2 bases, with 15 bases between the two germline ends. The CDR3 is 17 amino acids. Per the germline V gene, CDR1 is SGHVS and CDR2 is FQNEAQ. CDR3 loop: CASSWIIGGAGANVLTF. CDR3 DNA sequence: TGTGCCAGCAGCTGGATCATCGGCGGAGCTGGGGCCAACGTCCTGACTTTC.

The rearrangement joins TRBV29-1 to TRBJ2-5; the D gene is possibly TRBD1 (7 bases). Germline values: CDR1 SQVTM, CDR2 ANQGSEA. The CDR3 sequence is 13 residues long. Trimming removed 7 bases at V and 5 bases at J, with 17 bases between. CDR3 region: CSGSQGRYETQYF. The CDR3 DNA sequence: TGCAGCGGTTCACAGGGGAGGTACGAGACCCAGTACTTC.

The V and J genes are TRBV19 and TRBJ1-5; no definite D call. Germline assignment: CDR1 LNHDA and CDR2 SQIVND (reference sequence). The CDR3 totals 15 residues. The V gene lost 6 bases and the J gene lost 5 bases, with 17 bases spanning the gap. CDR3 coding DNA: TGTGCCAGTAGAACGACCTGGGCAGGCGATCAGCCCCAGCATTTT. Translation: CASRTTWAGDQPQHF.

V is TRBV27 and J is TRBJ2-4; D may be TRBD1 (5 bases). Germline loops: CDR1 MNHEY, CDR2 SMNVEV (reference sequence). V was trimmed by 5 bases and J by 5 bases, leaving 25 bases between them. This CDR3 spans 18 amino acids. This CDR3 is CASSPIHGQGPAENIQYF. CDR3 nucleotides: TGTGCCAGCAGTCCGATACACGGCCAGGGCCCTGCGGAAAACATTCAGTACTTC.

The CDR3 is CASSQSSQVTEAFF. The CDR3 nucleotides read TGTGCCAGCAGCCAAAGCTCCCAGGTGACTGAAGCTTTCTTT. V and J are TRBV3-1 (or the pseudogene TRBV3-2) and TRBJ1-1, with D uncertain. Trimming stripped 2 bases from V and 5 bases from J, with 12 bases between. In germline, CDR1 is LGHDT, CDR2 YNNKEL (reference sequence). The length of the CDR3 is 14 residues.

Written as DNA, the CDR3 is TGTGCCAGCAGCCTACCGGGGAACCAGAACACTGAAGCTTTCTTT. As protein: CASSLPGNQNTEAFF. The chain is built from TRBV5-4 and TRBJ1-1; D is unresolved. The CDR3 loop spans 15 amino acids. Germline-derived CDR1 and CDR2 are SGHNT and YYREEE (reference sequence). V gave up 4 bases and J gave up 1 base, with 14 bases separating them.

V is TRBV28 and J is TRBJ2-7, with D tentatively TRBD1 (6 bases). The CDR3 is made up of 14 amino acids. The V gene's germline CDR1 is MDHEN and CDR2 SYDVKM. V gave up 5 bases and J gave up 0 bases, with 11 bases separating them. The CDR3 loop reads CASSLRQVSYEQYF. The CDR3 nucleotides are TGTGCCAGCAGTCTCAGACAGGTCTCCTACGAGCAGTACTTC.

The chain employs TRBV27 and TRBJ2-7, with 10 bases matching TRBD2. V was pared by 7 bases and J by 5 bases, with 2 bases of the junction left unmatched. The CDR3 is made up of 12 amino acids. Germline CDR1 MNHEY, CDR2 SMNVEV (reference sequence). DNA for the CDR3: TGTGCCAGCAAGGGACTAGCGAACGAGCAGTACTTC. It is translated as CASKGLANEQYF.

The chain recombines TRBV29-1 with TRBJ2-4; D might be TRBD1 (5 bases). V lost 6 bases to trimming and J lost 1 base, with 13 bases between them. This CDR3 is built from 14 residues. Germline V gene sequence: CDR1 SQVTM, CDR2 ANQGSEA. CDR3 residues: CSVKDTGAKNIQYF. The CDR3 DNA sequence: TGCAGCGTGAAGGACACTGGGGCCAAAAACATTCAGTACTTC.

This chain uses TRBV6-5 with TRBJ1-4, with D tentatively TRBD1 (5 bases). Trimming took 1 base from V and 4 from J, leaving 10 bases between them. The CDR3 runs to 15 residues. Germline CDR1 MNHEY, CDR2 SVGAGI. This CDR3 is CASSYLRGGNEKLFF. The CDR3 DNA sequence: TGTGCCAGCAGTTACTTAAGGGGAGGTAATGAAAAACTGTTTTTT.

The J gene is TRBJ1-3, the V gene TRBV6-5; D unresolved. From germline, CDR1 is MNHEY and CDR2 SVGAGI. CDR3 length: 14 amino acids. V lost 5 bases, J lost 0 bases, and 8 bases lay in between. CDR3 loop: CASSPQSSGNTIYF. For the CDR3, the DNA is TGTGCCAGCAGTCCACAGAGCTCTGGAAACACCATATATTTT.

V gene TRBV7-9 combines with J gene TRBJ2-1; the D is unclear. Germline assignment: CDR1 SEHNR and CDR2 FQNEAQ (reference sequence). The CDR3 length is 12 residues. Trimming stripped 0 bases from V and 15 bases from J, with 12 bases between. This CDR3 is CASSLALPWPFF. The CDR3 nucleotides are TGTGCCAGCAGCTTAGCGCTCCCGTGGCCGTTCTTC.

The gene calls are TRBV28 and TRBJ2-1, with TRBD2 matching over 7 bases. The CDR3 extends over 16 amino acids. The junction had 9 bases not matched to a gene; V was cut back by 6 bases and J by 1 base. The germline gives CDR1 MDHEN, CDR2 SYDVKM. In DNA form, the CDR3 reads TGTGCCAGCAGCAAAACTAGCGCGATGTCCTACAATGAGCAGTTCTTC. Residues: CASSKTSAMSYNEQFF.

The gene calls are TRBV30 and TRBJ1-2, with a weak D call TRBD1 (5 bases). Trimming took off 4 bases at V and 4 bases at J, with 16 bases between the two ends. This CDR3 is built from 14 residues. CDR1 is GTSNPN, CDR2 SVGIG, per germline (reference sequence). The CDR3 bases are TGTGCCTGGAATTATAGGGGAGGCTTCTATGGCTACACCTTC. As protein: CAWNYRGGFYGYTF.

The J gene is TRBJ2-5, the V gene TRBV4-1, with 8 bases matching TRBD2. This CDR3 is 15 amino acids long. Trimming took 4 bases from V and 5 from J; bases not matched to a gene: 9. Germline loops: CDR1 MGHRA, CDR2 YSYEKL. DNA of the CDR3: TGCGCCAGCAGCCCCCAGGGAGCGGGAGTGGAGACCCAGTACTTC. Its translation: CASSPQGAGVETQYF.

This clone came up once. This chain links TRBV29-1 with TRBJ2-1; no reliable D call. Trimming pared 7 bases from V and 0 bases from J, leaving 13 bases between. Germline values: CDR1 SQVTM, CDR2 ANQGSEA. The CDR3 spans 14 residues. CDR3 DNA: TGCAGCGCCGAGCCCTCGTACTCCTACAATGAGCAGTTCTTC. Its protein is CSAEPSYSYNEQFF.

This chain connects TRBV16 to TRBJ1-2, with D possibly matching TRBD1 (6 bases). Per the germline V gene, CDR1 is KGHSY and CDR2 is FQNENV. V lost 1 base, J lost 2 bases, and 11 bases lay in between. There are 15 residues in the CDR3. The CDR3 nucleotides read TGTGCCAGCAGCCAATTCGGTGGGGGCAACTATGGCTACACCTTC. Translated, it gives CASSQFGGGNYGYTF.

Here the CDR3 reads CASSRQGNSAGELFF. CDR3 nucleotide sequence: TGTGCCAGCAGCCGACAGGGGAATTCGGCCGGGGAGCTGTTTTTT. V usage is TRBV5-4 and J usage is TRBJ2-2, with 8 bases aligning to TRBD1. The CDR3 runs to 15 residues. Germline-derived CDR1 and CDR2 are SGHNT and YYREEE (reference sequence). V lost 4 bases to trimming and J lost 6 bases; unmatched junction nucleotides: 8.

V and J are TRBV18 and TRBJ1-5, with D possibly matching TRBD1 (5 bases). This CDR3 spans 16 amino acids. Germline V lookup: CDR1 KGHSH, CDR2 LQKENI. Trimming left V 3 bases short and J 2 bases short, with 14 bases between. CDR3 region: CASSPSGGGGNQPQHF. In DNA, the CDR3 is TGTGCCAGCTCACCGAGTGGGGGGGGAGGCAATCAGCCCCAGCATTTT.

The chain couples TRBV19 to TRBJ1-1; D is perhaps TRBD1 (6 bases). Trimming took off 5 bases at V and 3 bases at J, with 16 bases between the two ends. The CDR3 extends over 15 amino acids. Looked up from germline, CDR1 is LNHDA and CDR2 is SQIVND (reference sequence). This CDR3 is CASSVTTGWYTEAFF. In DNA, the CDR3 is TGTGCCAGTAGTGTCACGACAGGTTGGTACACTGAAGCTTTCTTT.

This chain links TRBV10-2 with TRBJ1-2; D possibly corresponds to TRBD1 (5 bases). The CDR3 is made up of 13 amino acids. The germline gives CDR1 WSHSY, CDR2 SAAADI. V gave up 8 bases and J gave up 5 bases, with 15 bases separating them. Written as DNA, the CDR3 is TGCGCCAGCGGGGGGACGGGACTTTATGGCTACACCTTC. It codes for CASGGTGLYGYTF.

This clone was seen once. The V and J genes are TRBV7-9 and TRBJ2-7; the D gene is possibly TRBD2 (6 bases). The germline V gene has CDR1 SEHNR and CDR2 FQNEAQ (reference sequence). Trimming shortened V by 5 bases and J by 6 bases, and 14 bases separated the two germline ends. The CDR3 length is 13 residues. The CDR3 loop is CASSRTGGSEQYF. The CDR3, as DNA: TGTGCCAGCAGCCGAACCGGGGGAAGCGAGCAGTACTTC.

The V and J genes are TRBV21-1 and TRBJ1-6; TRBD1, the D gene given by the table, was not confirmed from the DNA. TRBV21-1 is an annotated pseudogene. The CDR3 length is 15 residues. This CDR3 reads CASSKGRDRNSPLHF. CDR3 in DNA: TGTGCCAGCAGCAAAGGTCGGGACAGGAATTCACCCCTCCACTTT.